The clone carrying this T cell receptor (beta chain) was observed at least ten times. The antigen remains undetermined. Every patient underwent thyroid surgery untreated. This record belongs to a study of metastatic and nonmetastatic thyroid tumors. Study as a whole: It was across blood and tumor or nodule tissue from malignant and benign thyroid patients that repertoires were compared.

The V end was cut by 7 bases, the J end by 2 bases, with 17 bases between. The CDR3 runs to 15 residues. In the source study's methods: CDR3 was compared across clinicopathological groups, and the resulting differences were used to build a distant-metastasis classifier for papillary thyroid cancer. Through MiXCR, TCRdb re-clonotyped the PCR reads. The V and J calls come from TCRdb's annotation, not from the publication. The table has fewer than 40,000 clones, 15% seen once. Study findings and constraints: Patients with malignant thyroid tumors reportedly had significantly higher TCR beta diversity than those with benign nodules, in blood and tumor.

The V and J genes are TRBV12-3 or TRBV12-4 and TRBJ1-2; D not certain. The clonotype was recovered from a male donor with papillary thyroid cancer or a benign thyroid nodule (not recorded which). Some clones in this sample may be carry-over from other donors' samples. The sequenced sample was blood. This CDR3 is CASNEKDGRNYGYTF. CDR3 in DNA: TGTGCCAGCAATGAAAAGGACGGACGAAACTATGGCTACACCTTC.